This T cell receptor beta chain was obtained from a study of cytomegalovirus exposure and HLA in healthy donors. This clone was detected only once. Its antigen is not identified. General observations from the study: Fewer N-insertions (relative to the roughly 630-donor mean) were reportedly seen in an Asian-associated ancestry cluster in a later analysis.

PCR was performed using 60 Vbeta and 13 Jbeta primers. The assay was immunoSEQ multiplex PCR, and TCRdb's table has in-frame clones only and misses some. The data contain more than 150,000 clones, 70% to 90% of them seen just once; the ten biggest clones take up approximately 8.5%. The sequence was collected from a man between 18 and 35 years old in good health and CMV-seropositive. The source material was PBMCs.

The CDR3 DNA reads as TGCAGCTTCCGGCGGGAGGGCGGGCGCTACGAGCAGTACTTC. Its translation: CSFRREGGRYEQYF. The chain couples TRBV29-1 to TRBJ2-5, with 9 bases lining up with TRBD2. The end of the DNA aligns better with TRBJ2-7, so the J call may be wrong. Germline CDR1 reads SQVTM; CDR2 reads ANQGSEA. The CDR3 sequence is 14 residues long.